Listed below are T cell receptor beta chains from one sample, sequenced in a study. MiXCR was run by TCRdb on the 5' RACE reads, yielding one entry per CDR3 protein. This sample has about 32,000 distinct CDR3 sequences, with 25% to 30% found just once. The sample consisted of tumor-infiltrating Tregs sorted from the breast tumor. The receptors here all came from a female donor with breast cancer. Both conserved end residues are part of each CDR3. The D gene is left open where the match is weak. The listing skips clone size in some rows; elsewhere it reads once, few, many or a size class.

clone_size	d_call	v_call	j_call	cdr3_aa	cdr3_nt
NA	NA	TRBV6-2/TRBV6-3	TRBJ2-3	CASSYSRDTQYF	TGTGCCAGCAGTTACTCGAGAGATACGCAGTATTTT
NA	NA	TRBV7-4	TRBJ1-2	CASSAPGWAWPF	TGTGCCAGCAGCGCGCCGGGTTGGGCGTGGCCATTC
NA	NA	TRBV20-1	TRBJ2-2	CSARQTGELFF	TGCAGTGCTAGACAAACCGGGGAGCTGTTTTTT
NA	NA	TRBV20-1	TRBJ2-1	CSARTGVIEQFF	TGCAGTGCTAGAACTGGGGTTATTGAGCAGTTCTTC
few	TRBD2	TRBV6-5	TRBJ2-1	CASSTGTSGVYEQFF	TGTGCCAGCAGTACCGGGACTAGCGGGGTCTATGAGCAGTTCTTC
NA	NA	TRBV3-1	TRBJ2-7	CASSQSVYEQYF	TGTGCCAGCAGCCAAAGTGTCTACGAGCAGTACTTC
many	NA	TRBV20-1	TRBJ1-4	CSASRRGRENEKLFF	TGCAGTGCTAGTCGGCGCGGCAGAGAAAATGAAAAACTGTTTTTT
NA	NA	TRBV1	TRBJ2-4	CTSCSGQAKNIQYF	TGCACCAGCTGTAGCGGACAAGCCAAAAACATTCAGTACTTC
NA	NA	TRBV6-4	TRBJ1-2	CASRPSAANYGYTF	TGTGCCAGCAGGCCCTCGGCAGCTAACTATGGCTACACCTTC
few	TRBD2	TRBV24-1	TRBJ2-1	CATSAGTSGRANYEQFF	TGTGCCACCAGTGCCGGGACTAGCGGGAGGGCCAACTATGAGCAGTTCTTC
NA	NA	TRBV6-5	TRBJ1-2	CASSYSRPGDGYTF	TGTGCCAGCAGTTACTCGAGGCCAGGGGACGGCTACACCTTC
many	NA	TRBV27	TRBJ1-5	CASSFRGGQPQHF	TGTGCCAGCAGTTTCAGGGGAGGGCAGCCCCAGCATTTT
NA	NA	TRBV9	TRBJ1-1	CASSVVPQGYTEAFF	TGTGCCAGCAGCGTAGTGCCACAGGGTTACACTGAAGCTTTCTTT
many	NA	TRBV5-1	TRBJ1-5	CASSLYSNQPQHF	TGCGCCAGCAGCTTGTATAGCAATCAGCCCCAGCATTTT
many	NA	TRBV18	TRBJ1-3	CASSPATAGNTIYF	TGTGCCAGCTCACCAGCCACAGCGGGAAACACCATATATTTT
NA	TRBD2	TRBV6-5	TRBJ2-7	CASSLLAKSSYEQYF	TGTGCCAGCAGTTTACTAGCGAAATCCTCCTACGAGCAGTACTTC
many	NA	TRBV6-6	TRBJ2-7	CASSYRDSYEQYF	TGTGCCAGCAGTTACCGGGACTCCTACGAGCAGTACTTC
NA	TRBD1	TRBV20-1	TRBJ2-3	CSVPNRGLTDTQYF	TGCAGTGTGCCCAACAGGGGGCTCACAGATACGCAGTATTTT
many	NA	TRBV5-1	TRBJ2-3	CASSLGTSTDTQYF	TGCGCCAGCAGCTTGGGGACTAGCACAGATACGCAGTATTTT
many	NA	TRBV7-2	TRBJ2-1	CASALIGLLNEQFF	TGTGCCAGCGCTTTAATCGGACTACTCAATGAGCAGTTCTTC
NA	TRBD1	TRBV7-6	TRBJ2-1	CASSPRTGPYNEQFF	TGTGCCAGCAGCCCGAGGACAGGTCCGTACAATGAGCAGTTCTTC
few	TRBD1	TRBV4-1	TRBJ2-7	CASSQAQITLGQGYEQYF	TGCGCCAGCAGCCAAGCCCAGATTACGTTGGGACAGGGGTACGAGCAGTACTTC
many	NA	TRBV20-1	TRBJ1-1	CSARTLLEAFF	TGCAGTGCTAGAACCCTTCTTGAAGCTTTCTTT
NA	NA	TRBV6-5	TRBJ2-2	CASSTGYTGELFF	TGTGCCAGCAGCACAGGGTACACCGGGGAGCTGTTTTTT
many	TRBD2	TRBV10-3	TRBJ2-7	CAISDRTSGEYEQYF	TGTGCCATCAGTGACAGGACTAGCGGAGAGTACGAGCAGTACTTC
NA	TRBD1	TRBV6-2/TRBV6-3	TRBJ1-1	CASSPRDRAKAEAFF	TGTGCCAGCAGTCCCAGGGACAGGGCAAAGGCTGAAGCTTTCTTT
many	TRBD1	TRBV12-3/TRBV12-4	TRBJ1-4	CASSLSGTGEKLFF	TGTGCCAGCAGTTTATCTGGGACAGGGGAAAAACTGTTTTTT
NA	TRBD2	TRBV12-3/TRBV12-4	TRBJ2-1	CASRPPGLLNEQFF	TGTGCCAGCAGACCCCCGGGACTACTGAATGAGCAGTTCTTC
NA	TRBD1	TRBV7-2	TRBJ1-4	CASSLSGQLTEKLFF	TGTGCCAGCAGCCTATCGGGACAGTTGACTGAAAAACTGTTTTTT
many	NA	TRBV3-1	TRBJ2-1	CASSQVENEQFF	TGTGCCAGCAGCCAAGTGGAAAATGAGCAGTTCTTC
few	TRBD1	TRBV25-1	TRBJ2-7	CASSGTGNYEQYF	TGTGCCAGCAGTGGGACAGGGAACTACGAGCAGTACTTC
medium-sized	TRBD1	TRBV4-1	TRBJ1-2	CASSQGLSGTAYGYTF	TGCGCCAGCAGCCAAGGCCTCTCCGGGACAGCCTATGGCTACACCTTC
many	NA	TRBV5-4	TRBJ2-3	CASSFSAGQDTQYF	TGTGCCAGCAGCTTTAGCGCGGGACAAGATACGCAGTATTTT
many	NA	TRBV7-6	TRBJ2-1	CASSSRTDNEQFF	TGTGCCAGCAGCTCCCGTACCGACAATGAGCAGTTCTTC
NA	NA	TRBV10-3	TRBJ1-5	CAISQSDRSSNQPQHF	TGTGCCATCAGTCAATCCGACAGGAGTAGCAATCAGCCCCAGCATTTT
NA	NA	TRBV4-1	TRBJ2-1	CASSLARVLDEQFF	TGCGCCAGCAGCCTAGCCCGGGTGCTGGATGAGCAGTTCTTC
few	NA	TRBV20-1	TRBJ2-5	CSASRGNDAETQYF	TGCAGTGCCTCGCGCGGGAACGATGCGGAGACCCAGTACTTC
NA	NA	TRBV20-1	TRBJ1-3	CSARFASSGNTIYF	TGCAGTGCTAGATTTGCCAGCTCTGGAAACACCATATATTTT
many	TRBD1	TRBV14	TRBJ2-2	CASSPGQESNTGELFF	TGTGCCAGCAGCCCCGGACAGGAATCGAACACCGGGGAGCTGTTTTTT
NA	NA	TRBV2	TRBJ2-7	CASSLGPEQYF	TGTGCCAGCTCTCTCGGACCTGAGCAGTACTTC
NA	NA	TRBV20-1	TRBJ1-1	CSARVTSAEAFF	TGCAGTGCTAGAGTTACGTCCGCTGAAGCTTTCTTT
NA	TRBD1	TRBV5-1	TRBJ1-1	CASSRLGGTDNTEAFF	TGCGCCAGCTCCCGACTTGGCGGGACAGATAACACTGAAGCTTTCTTT